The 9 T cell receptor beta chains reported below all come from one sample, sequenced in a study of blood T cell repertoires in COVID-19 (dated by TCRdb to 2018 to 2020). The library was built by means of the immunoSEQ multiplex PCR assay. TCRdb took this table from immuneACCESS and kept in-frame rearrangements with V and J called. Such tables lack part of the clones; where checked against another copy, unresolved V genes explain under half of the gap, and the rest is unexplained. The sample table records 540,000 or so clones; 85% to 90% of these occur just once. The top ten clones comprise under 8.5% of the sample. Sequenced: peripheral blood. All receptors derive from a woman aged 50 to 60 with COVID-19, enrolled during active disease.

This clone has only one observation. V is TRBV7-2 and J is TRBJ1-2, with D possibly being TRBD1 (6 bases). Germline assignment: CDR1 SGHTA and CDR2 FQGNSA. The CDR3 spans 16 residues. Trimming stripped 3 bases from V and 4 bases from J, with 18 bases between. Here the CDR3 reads CASSLGGAGLLYGYTF. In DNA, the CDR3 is TGTGCCAGCAGCTTGGGGGGGGCAGGCTTGCTCTATGGCTACACCTTC.

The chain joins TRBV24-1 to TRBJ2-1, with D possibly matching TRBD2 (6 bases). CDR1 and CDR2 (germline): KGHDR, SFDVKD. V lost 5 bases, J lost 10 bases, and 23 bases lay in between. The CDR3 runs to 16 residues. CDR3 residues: CATSAGGRGASTEQFF. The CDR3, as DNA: TGTGCCACCAGTGCAGGTGGGCGGGGAGCCTCGACGGAGCAGTTCTTC.

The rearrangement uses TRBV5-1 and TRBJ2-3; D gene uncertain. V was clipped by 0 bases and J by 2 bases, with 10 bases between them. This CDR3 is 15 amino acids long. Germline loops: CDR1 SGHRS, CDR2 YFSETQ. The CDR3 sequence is CASSLDRQHTDTQYF. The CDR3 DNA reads TGCGCCAGCAGCTTGGACCGACAACACACAGATACGCAGTATTTT.

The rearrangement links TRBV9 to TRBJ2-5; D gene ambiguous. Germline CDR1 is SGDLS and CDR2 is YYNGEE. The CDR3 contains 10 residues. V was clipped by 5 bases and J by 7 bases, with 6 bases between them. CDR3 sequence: CASSGRTQYF. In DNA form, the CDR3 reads TGTGCCAGCAGTGGGCGGACCCAGTACTTC.

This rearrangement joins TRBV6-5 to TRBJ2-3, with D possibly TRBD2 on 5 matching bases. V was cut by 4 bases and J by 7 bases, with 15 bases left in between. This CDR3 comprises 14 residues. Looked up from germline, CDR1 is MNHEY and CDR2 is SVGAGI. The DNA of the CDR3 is TGTGCCAGCAGTTTTGAGGGCCTCGCGTATACGCAGTATTTT. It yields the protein CASSFEGLAYTQYF.

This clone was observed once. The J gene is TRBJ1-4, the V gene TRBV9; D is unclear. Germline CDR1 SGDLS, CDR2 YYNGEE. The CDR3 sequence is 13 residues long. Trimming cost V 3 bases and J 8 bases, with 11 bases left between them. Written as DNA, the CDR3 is TGTGCCAGCAGCGCCCCCGCGGGGGAAAAACTGTTTTTT. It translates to CASSAPAGEKLFF.

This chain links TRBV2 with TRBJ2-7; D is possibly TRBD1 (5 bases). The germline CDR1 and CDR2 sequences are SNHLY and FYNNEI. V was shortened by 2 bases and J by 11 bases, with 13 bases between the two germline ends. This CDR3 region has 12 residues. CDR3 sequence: CASSERGLREYF. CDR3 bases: TGTGCCAGCAGTGAAAGGGGCCTCCGGGAGTACTTC.

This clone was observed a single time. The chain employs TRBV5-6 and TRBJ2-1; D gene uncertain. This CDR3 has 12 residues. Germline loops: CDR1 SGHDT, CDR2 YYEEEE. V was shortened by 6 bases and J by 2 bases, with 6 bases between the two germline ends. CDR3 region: CASTTPYNEQFF. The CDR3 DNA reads TGTGCCAGCACCACTCCCTACAATGAGCAGTTCTTC.

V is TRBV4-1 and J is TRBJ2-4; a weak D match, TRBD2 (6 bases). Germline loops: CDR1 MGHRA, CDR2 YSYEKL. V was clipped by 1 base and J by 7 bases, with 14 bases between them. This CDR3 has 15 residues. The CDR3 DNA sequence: TGCGCCAGCAGCCAAGGGCAGGGAGGAATGAACATTCAGTACTTC. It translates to CASSQGQGGMNIQYF.